This entry is about one T cell receptor beta chain. Its antigen is undetermined. The sample originates from a study of CD8+CD57+ T cells in acquired aplastic anemia. J gave up 4 bases and V 7 bases, and 21 bases lay outside the gene matches. The germline V gene encodes CDR1 LNHDA and CDR2 SQIVND (reference sequence). The CDR3 extends over 18 amino acids. For CDR3 and TCR beta VDJ profiling, genomic DNA was the template used. TCRdb analysed the reads with MiXCR anew, one entry per CDR3 protein. This table holds 16,000 or so distinct CDR3 sequences, around two fifths found once. All patients picked for sequencing had shown, by flow cytometry, an expansion of CD8+CD57+ cells. Severe acquired aplastic anemia was the diagnosis recorded for all patients. Mean DNA yield of bead-enriched CD8+CD57+ cells was about 1.7 ug. Findings of the study overall: Patients and healthy controls showed no significant CD8+ Simpson's diversity difference. Patients carried CD8+CD57+ cells that were less diverse than their total CD4+ and CD8+ pools. Patients and controls shared twenty-nine CD8+ CDR3 sequences, highly expressed in patients.

This receptor was identified in a human donor with aplastic anemia. The chain carries TRBV19 and TRBJ1-2, with TRBD1 matching over 7 bases. The sequenced sample was CD8+CD57+ T cells sorted from PBMCs. The subset: bead-enriched CD8+CD57+ effector memory T cells from SAA patients. CDR3 amino acids: CASNDFRTRRDSLYGYTF. CDR3 bases: TGTGCCAGTAACGACTTCCGAACTCGACGGGACAGTCTCTATGGCTACACCTTC.